This is a list of T cell receptor beta chains from one sample in a study of beta chain features in type 1 diabetes. Clones were read by immunoSEQ multiplex PCR, and TCRdb kept only the in-frame ones, dropping some. The table records 200,000 to 300,000 clones, approximately 11% of them present only once. The sample was naive CD4+ T cells from blood. These TCRs come from a man aged 25 to 45 with type 1 diabetes. CDR3s include the opening cysteine and the closing phenylalanine or tryptophan. D genes are given only for firm matches. Clone size appears in some rows only: once, few, many, or a class for an expanded clone.

>TRBV2|TRBJ1-5|-|TRBD1
TGTGCCAGCAGCCGGGACAGCCTTGGCAATCAGCCCCAGCATTTT
CASSRDSLGNQPQHF
>TRBV6-6|TRBJ2-5|few|TRBD1
TGTGCCAGCAGTTTACAGGGGTGGACCCCGCCAGAGACCCAGTACTTC
CASSLQGWTPPETQYF
>TRBV18|TRBJ1-6|few|TRBD1
TGTGCCAGCTCACGAGGGACAGGGGAATCACCCCTCCACTTT
CASSRGTGESPLHF
>TRBV9|TRBJ2-3|-|-
TGTGCCAGCAGCGGGCCGAGTAGCGCGGATACGCAGTATTTT
CASSGPSSADTQYF
>TRBV4-2|TRBJ2-7|-|-
TGTGCCAGCCAGGAACACGAGCAGTACTTC
CASQEHEQYF
>TRBV7-6|TRBJ2-1|-|-
TGTGCCAGCAGCTTAGACAAATTCCAGCAGTTCTTC
CASSLDKFQQFF
>TRBV5-4|TRBJ2-1|-|-
TGTGCCAGCAGCCGGAGCGGACCCTCCTACAATGAGCAGTTCTTC
CASSRSGPSYNEQFF
>TRBV7-9|TRBJ1-2|few|-
TGTGCCAGCAGCTTACTCGACTATGGCTACACCTTC
CASSLLDYGYTF
>TRBV6-1|TRBJ1-5|few|-
TGTGCCAGCAGTGAAATAGCGGGAGGGGTCGGCAATCAGCCCCAGCATTTT
CASSEIAGGVGNQPQHF
>TRBV5-1|TRBJ2-7|few|TRBD1
TGCGCCAGCAGCCCTGGACAGGGAGTCGGCGAGCAGTACTTC
CASSPGQGVGEQYF
>TRBV28|TRBJ2-7|few|TRBD1
TGTGCCAGCAGTTTTTGGACAGGTTCCAAGGAGCAGTACTTC
CASSFWTGSKEQYF
>TRBV7-9|TRBJ1-2|few|-
TGTGCCAGCAGCTTGTTGGAGATCTATGGCTACACCTTC
CASSLLEIYGYTF
>TRBV11-2|TRBJ2-2|few|-
TGTGCCAGCAGCTTAGACAGGGGCTACACCGGGGAGCTGTTTTTT
CASSLDRGYTGELFF
>TRBV7-2|TRBJ1-1|-|-
TGTGCCAGCAGCCATCCGTGGGGCGCTGAAGCTTTCTTT
CASSHPWGAEAFF
>TRBV4-3|TRBJ1-5|few|-
TGCGCCAGCAGCCCGGGGGAGGGCCAGCCCCAGCATTTT
CASSPGEGQPQHF
>TRBV19|TRBJ2-7|-|-
TGTGCCAGTAGTATAGGACAGTCCGAGCAGTACTTC
CASSIGQSEQYF
>TRBV30|TRBJ1-6|few|TRBD1
TGTGCCTGGAGTGTAGGAGGGGGCGGGAATTCACCCCTCCACTTT
CAWSVGGGGNSPLHF
>TRBV6-5|TRBJ2-1|-|TRBD2
TGTGCCAGCAGGTCAACTAGCGGGGCCTACAATGAGCAGTTCTTC
CASRSTSGAYNEQFF
>TRBV30|TRBJ2-1|-|TRBD2
TGTGCCTGGAACGGGGGGGCCGGTTCAGATGAGCAGTTCTTC
CAWNGGAGSDEQFF
>TRBV9|TRBJ2-3|few|-
TGTGCCAGCAGCGTAAACTCTGCGACAGATACGCAGTATTTT
CASSVNSATDTQYF
>TRBV28|TRBJ2-7|few|-
TGTGCCAGCAGTTCACCAGGTTTTACCTACGAGCAGTACTTC
CASSSPGFTYEQYF
>TRBV10-3|TRBJ2-2|-|TRBD2
TGTGCCATCAGTGATGGGACTAGCGGGGTCGGGGAGCTGTTTTTT
CAISDGTSGVGELFF
>TRBV27|TRBJ1-4|few|TRBD1
TGTGCCAGCCCGTTTATCCGGGACAGGGGTAATGAAAAACTGTTTTTT
CASPFIRDRGNEKLFF
>TRBV2|TRBJ2-4|-|-
TGTGCCAGCAGCGGGAGCAGTATGTGGAACATTCAGTACTTC
CASSGSSMWNIQYF
>TRBV5-4|TRBJ2-5|few|TRBD1
TGTGCCAGCAGCGCCGGACAGGGAGAGACCCAGTACTTC
CASSAGQGETQYF
>TRBV11-2|TRBJ2-5|few|-
TGTGCCAGCAGCTTAGAGGGCAGCCAAGAGACCCAGTACTTC
CASSLEGSQETQYF
>TRBV11-2|TRBJ1-5|-|TRBD1
TGTGCCAGCAGCTTAGGGCAGGGGGTAGGCCAGCCCCAGCATTTT
CASSLGQGVGQPQHF
>TRBV5-1|TRBJ2-2|few|-
TGCGCCAGCGGTCTAGAGCCCAACACCGGGGAGCTGTTTTTT
CASGLEPNTGELFF
>TRBV19|TRBJ1-1|few|TRBD1
TGTGCCAGTAGTATGGAGACAGGGCTTTGGACTGAAGCTTTCTTT
CASSMETGLWTEAFF
>TRBV19|TRBJ1-2|few|-
TGTGCCAGTAGTCGGCGCGGTTCCCCTCGTACCGATGGCTACACCTTC
CASSRRGSPRTDGYTF
>TRBV5-1|TRBJ2-1|-|-
TGCGCCAGCAGACGGGATGGGTACAATGAGCAGTTCTTC
CASRRDGYNEQFF
>TRBV13|TRBJ2-7|-|TRBD2
TGTGCCAGCAGCTTAGAGGCCGTCTCAGGTCAGCGGGGGCCCTCCTACGAGCAGTACTTC
CASSLEAVSGQRGPSYEQYF
>TRBV30|TRBJ2-5|few|-
TGTGCCTGGGAGCAAGAGACCCAGTACTTC
CAWEQETQYF
>TRBV6-1|TRBJ1-2|few|TRBD1
TGTGCCAGCAGTGAGCAGGGGGGCAGATCTGATGGCTACACCTTC
CASSEQGGRSDGYTF
>TRBV7-9|TRBJ2-2|-|TRBD1
TGTGCCAGCAGTTCTACAGGGGCCGCACTTAACACCGGGGAGCTGTTTTTT
CASSSTGAALNTGELFF
>TRBV12-5|TRBJ1-1|few|TRBD1
TGTGCTAGTGGTTTGGTACGACAGGGGGACACGATGAACACTGAAGCTTTCTTT
CASGLVRQGDTMNTEAFF
>TRBV9|TRBJ1-6|-|-
TGTGCCAGCAGCCCCCTGACAACTCCCCTCCACTTT
CASSPLTTPLHF
>TRBV5-1|TRBJ1-4|-|-
TGCGCCAGCAGCTTGAGCCCTAATGAAAAACTGTTTTTT
CASSLSPNEKLFF
>TRBV5-1|TRBJ2-7|-|TRBD1
TGCGCCAGCAGCATGGGACAGTCCTACGAGCAGTACTTC
CASSMGQSYEQYF
>TRBV9|TRBJ2-5|-|-
TGTGCCAGCAGCGTAGAACTAACGACGACCCAGTACTTC
CASSVELTTTQYF
>TRBV5-6|TRBJ1-1|-|-
TGTGCCAGCAGCTTAGGCACGAGAGAGCAGGGGACAGAAGCTTTCTTT
CASSLGTREQGTEAFF
>TRBV7-2|TRBJ2-7|few|-
TGTGCCAGCAGCTGGACTCCAGGCTACGAGCAGTACTTC
CASSWTPGYEQYF
>TRBV10-3|TRBJ2-3|few|-
TGTGCCATCATGACGGGGGTACCGTCAGATACGCAGTATTTT
CAIMTGVPSDTQYF
>TRBV2|TRBJ1-3|-|-
TGTGCCAGCAGTGACTCAAGGGGTGGAAACACCATATATTTT
CASSDSRGGNTIYF
>TRBV29-1|TRBJ2-7|few|-
TGCAGCGTTGGCGTCGGTACCTACGAGCAGTACTTC
CSVGVGTYEQYF
>TRBV18|TRBJ1-2|few|-
TGTGCCAGCTCACCTGAGACCGGAGCTGGCTACACCTTC
CASSPETGAGYTF
>TRBV4-2|TRBJ1-1|-|-
TGTGCCAGCAGCCAAGAGGAGGGGAGGACTGAAGCTTTCTTT
CASSQEEGRTEAFF
>TRBV28|TRBJ1-1|few|-
TGTGCCAGCAGTACTCCGTCGATGAACACTGAAGCTTTCTTT
CASSTPSMNTEAFF
>TRBV15|TRBJ1-5|few|-
TGTGCCACCAGCAGCAACTCGTGGATGGGTAGCGGCCAGCCCCAGCATTTT
CATSSNSWMGSGQPQHF
>TRBV5-1|TRBJ1-6|-|-
TGCGCCAGCAGCTTCGGGGAAAATTCACCCCTCCACTTT
CASSFGENSPLHF
>TRBV4-3|TRBJ2-3|-|TRBD2
TGCGCCAGCAGCCAAGGGGGAGGGGTAGATACGCAGTATTTT
CASSQGGGVDTQYF
>TRBV6-5|TRBJ2-7|-|-
TGTGCCAGCAGTTACCAACCTCTCGCGGGCGAGCAGTACTTC
CASSYQPLAGEQYF
>TRBV18|TRBJ2-1|-|-
TGTGCCAGCTCGACGGACACAGGCTCCTACAATGAGCAGTTCTTC
CASSTDTGSYNEQFF
>TRBV5-1|TRBJ2-7|-|-
TGCGCCAGCAGTCCGCAGGGAAACTACGAGCAGTACTTC
CASSPQGNYEQYF